Presented here are 14 T cell receptor beta chains from one specimen sequenced in a study of Ad26.COV2.S vaccination and SARS-CoV-2 variants. Specified treatment: some 20 received Ad26.COV2.S at low or high dose, single or two shots; 5 received placebo; per-sample allocation not given. Material that was analyzed had been drawn on day 63 after the first vaccine or placebo injection. Here immunoSEQ multiplex PCR was the method, and the copy in TCRdb shows in-frame clones only, minus some. The data show around 350,000 clones, roughly 85% seen once. This specimen consisted of peripheral blood, obtained in a trial of Ad26.COV2.S vaccine versus placebo. The receptors derive from a person between 18 and 59 years old who received the Ad26.COV2.S COVID-19 vaccine or a placebo.

V and J are TRBV5-1 and TRBJ2-7; the match to TRBD1 covers 7 bases. The J segment lost 6 bases and the V segment lost 2 bases, leaving 2 bases of the junction unmatched. The length of the CDR3 is 12 residues. The germline V gene has CDR1 SGHRS and CDR2 YFSETQ. The CDR3, as DNA: TGCGCCAGCAGCTTCAGGGGGAGCGAGCAGTACTTC. It encodes CASSFRGSEQYF. Based on the CDR3 plus reference TRBV5-1 and TRBJ2-7, the full variable domain is KAGVTQTPRYLIKTRGQQVTLSCSPISGHRSVSWYQQTPGQGLQFLFEYFSETQRNKGNFPGRFSGRQFSNSRSEMNVSTLELGDSALYLCASSFRGSEQYFGPGTRLTVT.

This chain joins TRBV29-1 and TRBJ2-3, with 14 bases identical to TRBD2. The CDR3 loop spans 18 amino acids. V lost 5 bases, J lost 0 bases, and 10 bases stayed unmatched. Germline CDR1 SQVTM, CDR2 ANQGSEA. CDR3 sequence (DNA): TGCAGCGTTCAGACGGGGACTAGCGGGGGCCCTAGCACAGATACGCAGTATTTT. Protein product: CSVQTGTSGGPSTDTQYF.

The CDR3 protein is CASSSPRDGYTF. In nucleotides, the CDR3 is TGCGCCAGCAGCTCTCCCAGGGATGGCTACACCTTC. This sequence joins TRBV5-1 and TRBJ1-2; TRBD1 is a possible D gene (5 bases). Germline V gene data show CDR1 as SGHRS and CDR2 as YFSETQ. V lost 3 bases and J 6 bases, leaving 9 bases between the germline ends. The CDR3 extends over 12 amino acids.

The chain carries TRBV27 and TRBJ2-5; D remains ambiguous. The V end was cut by 3 bases, the J end by 0 bases, with 8 bases between. The CDR3 is 14 residues long. CDR1 and CDR2 (germline): MNHEY, SMNVEV (reference sequence). The DNA for the CDR3 is TGTGCCAGCAGTTTTCGGCGGTACCAAGAGACCCAGTACTTC. Its protein is CASSFRRYQETQYF.

The chain joins TRBV7-2 to TRBJ1-2, with D hard to call. The CDR3 totals 15 residues. Germline CDR1 is SGHTA and CDR2 is FQGNSA. With 1 base removed from V and 2 bases from J, the gap between germline ends came to 11 bases. CDR3 loop: CASSLVLPGNYGYTF. The CDR3 nucleotides read TGTGCCAGCAGCTTAGTTCTCCCGGGGAACTATGGCTACACCTTC.

The genes are TRBV24-1 and TRBJ2-3, with D unresolved. CDR1 and CDR2 (germline): KGHDR, SFDVKD. This CDR3 comprises 13 residues. The ends were cut back, 5 bases at V and 6 bases at J, with 11 bases in the middle. Written as DNA, the CDR3 is TGTGCCACCAGTGCCCCGACTCCCGATACGCAGTATTTT. Its protein is CATSAPTPDTQYF.

The V gene is TRBV16, the J gene TRBJ2-6; 9 nucleotides line up with TRBD1. J was trimmed by 2 bases and V by 4 bases; bases with no gene match: 9. CDR1 KGHSY and CDR2 FQNENV come from the germline V gene. CDR3 length: 18 residues. The CDR3 protein is CASSPWRTGVAGANVLTF. CDR3 bases: TGTGCCAGCAGCCCTTGGAGGACAGGGGTGGCTGGGGCCAACGTCCTGACTTTC.

This clone was seen once. The J gene is TRBJ1-5, the V gene TRBV14; unclear D gene. Trimming took off 6 bases at V and 4 bases at J, with 10 bases between the two ends. The germline V gene encodes CDR1 SGHDN and CDR2 FVKESK. This CDR3 contains 13 residues. This chain's CDR3 is CASSRTGNQPQHF. CDR3 coding DNA: TGTGCCAGCAGTCGGACCGGGAATCAGCCCCAGCATTTT.

The chain employs TRBV7-2 and TRBJ2-3; a possible D gene is TRBD2 (6 bases). Per germline, CDR1 SGHTA and CDR2 FQGNSA. Between the trimmed V and J ends, which lost 2 bases and 0 bases, there was a span of 21 bases. The CDR3 extends over 19 amino acids. Here the CDR3 reads CASSLLGARDSGSTDTQYF. CDR3 DNA: TGTGCCAGCAGCTTACTTGGGGCCCGAGATAGCGGTAGCACAGATACGCAGTATTTT.

The chain has TRBV27 and TRBJ2-5; D possibly corresponds to TRBD1 (6 bases). This CDR3 comprises 16 residues. The V and J ends lost 3 bases and 5 bases respectively, with 19 bases between them. Germline V gene data show CDR1 as MNHEY and CDR2 as SMNVEV (reference sequence). Here the CDR3 DNA reads TGTGCCAGCAGTTTCCACTGGGACAAAGGGATGGAGACCCAGTACTTC. This translates into CASSFHWDKGMETQYF.

V is TRBV11-3 and J is TRBJ2-2; D is ambiguous. Germline V gene sequence: CDR1 SGHNT, CDR2 YENEEA. The V end was cut by 1 base, the J end by 1 base, with 7 bases between. This CDR3 comprises 15 residues. Here the CDR3 DNA reads TGTGCCAGCAGCTTAGCGGCAGGGAACACCGGGGAGCTGTTTTTT. This codes for CASSLAAGNTGELFF.

The chain's CDR3 is CASSSAGTAFVGYTF. The CDR3 DNA sequence: TGCGCCAGCAGCTCCGCCGGGACAGCCTTTGTTGGCTACACCTTC. This sequence joins TRBV5-1 and TRBJ1-2; 7 nucleotides agree with TRBD1. Trimming at V came to 3 bases and at J to 7 bases, leaving 12 bases not matched to a gene. CDR1 and CDR2 (germline): SGHRS, YFSETQ. There are 15 residues in the CDR3.

CDR3 sequence reads: CASYLRDTQYF. CDR3 sequence (DNA): TGTGCCAGCTATCTCAGAGATACGCAGTATTTT. V and J are TRBV7-2 and TRBJ2-3, with D uncertain. CDR3 length equals 11 residues. Per the germline V gene, CDR1 is SGHTA and CDR2 is FQGNSA. Trimming removed 8 bases from V and 5 bases from J, with 8 bases in between.

CDR3 amino acids: CASSYRGRGNQPQHF. The CDR3 nucleotides read TGTGCCAGCAGCTACCGGGGGAGGGGGAATCAGCCCCAGCATTTT. The chain has TRBV5-6 and TRBJ1-5; maybe TRBD1 (6 bases). Trimming left V 3 bases short and J 4 bases short, with 14 bases between. Germline V gene data show CDR1 as SGHDT and CDR2 as YYEEEE. The CDR3 consists of 15 residues. The variable domain in full, completed from reference TRBV5-6 and TRBJ1-5, reads DAGVTQSPTHLIKTRGQQVTLRCSPKSGHDTVSWYQQALGQGPQFIFQYYEEEERQRGNFPDRFSGHQFPNYSSELNVNALLLGDSALYLCASSYRGRGNQPQHFGDGTRLSIL.